Listed below are T cell receptor beta chains from one sample, sequenced in a study of blood T cell repertoires in COVID-19. Assay used: immunoSEQ multiplex PCR; TCRdb lists only in-frame clones, some missing. The data hold about 69,000 clones, with 80% to 95% observed a single time. The material sequenced was peripheral blood. The receptors were gathered from an older woman with active COVID-19. The conserved cysteine and the conserved F or W are not part of the CDR3 here.

>TRBV6-5|TRBJ2-1
ASSLTHGSSNEQF
>TRBV19|TRBJ2-7
ASSESSGSYEQY
>TRBV5-6|TRBJ2-2
ASSWSGLADTGELF
>TRBV5-4|TRBJ2-3
ASRLNRGTTDTQY
>TRBV5-6|TRBJ2-2
ASSPNQGLTGELF
>TRBV5-1|TRBJ2-1
ASSFDSANYEQF
>TRBV5-1|TRBJ2-7
ASSLIWQSYEQY
>TRBV9|TRBJ2-4
ASSVRLAGDIQY
>TRBV29-1|TRBJ1-2
SVERQGRYGYT
>TRBV19|TRBJ1-5
ASSPQGHSNQPQH
>TRBV28|TRBJ1-4
ASSSQLGVEKLF
>TRBV5-4|TRBJ1-1
ASSRNPGVEMNTEAF
>TRBV30|TRBJ1-3
AWSLQRNTIY
>TRBV28|TRBJ1-3
ASSEATGTGNTIY
>TRBV9|TRBJ2-1
ASSAARTSANEQF
>TRBV7-2|TRBJ2-2
ASSLVVPGITGELF
>TRBV18|TRBJ1-1
ASSTEQGTEAF
>TRBV18|TRBJ2-3
ASSPSPGGGDTQY
>TRBV28|TRBJ2-7
ASSLADSYEQY
>TRBV15|TRBJ1-2
ATSSPRIYGYT
>TRBV28|TRBJ2-7
ASRLTGTGFQY
>TRBV28|TRBJ2-7
ASSLWAGDYEQY
>TRBV18|TRBJ1-3
ASSPSRVSPSTSSGNTIY
>TRBV6-6|TRBJ2-1
ASGTGGQNEQF
>TRBV19|TRBJ2-1
ASSMGVGRGLHNEQF
>TRBV21-1|TRBJ1-1
ASSEKQGNTEAF
>TRBV28|TRBJ2-7
ASSPGLAVTSYEQY